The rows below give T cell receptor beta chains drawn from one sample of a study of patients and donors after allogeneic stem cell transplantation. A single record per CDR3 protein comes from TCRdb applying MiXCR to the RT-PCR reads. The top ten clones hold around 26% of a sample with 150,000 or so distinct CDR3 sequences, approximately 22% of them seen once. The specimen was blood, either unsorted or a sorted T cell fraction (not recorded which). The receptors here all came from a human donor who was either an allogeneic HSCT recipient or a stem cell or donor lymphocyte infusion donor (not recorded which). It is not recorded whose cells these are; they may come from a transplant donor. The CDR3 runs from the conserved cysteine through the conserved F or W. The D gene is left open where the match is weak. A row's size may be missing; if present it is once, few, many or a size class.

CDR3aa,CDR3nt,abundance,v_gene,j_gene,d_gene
CASSPGGERRTQYF,TGTGCCAGCAGCCCCGGGGGTGAAAGGAGGACGCAGTATTTT,few,TRBV9,TRBJ2-3,NA
CSVLQGYTF,TGCAGCGTTCTACAAGGCTACACCTTC,NA,TRBV29-1,TRBJ1-2,NA
CSAEGQASYNEQFF,TGCAGCGCTGAAGGACAGGCTTCGTACAATGAGCAGTTCTTC,few,TRBV29-1,TRBJ2-1,TRBD1
CASSLGAGFVMNTEAFF,TGTGCCAGCAGCTTGGGCGCGGGATTCGTAATGAACACTGAAGCTTTCTTT,many,TRBV5-5,TRBJ1-1,NA
CASTPLAGGLDTQYF,TGCGCCAGCACCCCATTAGCGGGAGGTTTGGATACGCAGTATTTT,few,TRBV5-1,TRBJ2-3,TRBD2
CASNVGGRPFNYGYTF,TGTGCCAGCAACGTAGGGGGCAGGCCATTTAACTATGGCTACACCTTC,few,TRBV12-3/TRBV12-4,TRBJ1-2,TRBD1
CASSQVVAGFYGYTF,TGCGCCAGCAGCCAAGTTGTCGCAGGGTTCTATGGCTACACCTTC,NA,TRBV4-3,TRBJ1-2,NA
CASSLDRASEAFF,TGCGCCAGCAGCTTGGACAGGGCGAGTGAAGCTTTCTTT,NA,TRBV5-1,TRBJ1-1,NA
CASSLFGTQTYNEQFF,TGTGCCAGCAGCTTATTTGGGACTCAGACTTACAATGAGCAGTTCTTC,NA,TRBV7-2,TRBJ2-1,NA
CASSLAGTYIQYF,TGTGCCAGCAGCTTAGCGGGGACCTACATTCAGTACTTC,few,TRBV11-1,TRBJ2-4,NA
CASSFGTGHPVGEKLFF,TGCGCCAGCAGCTTCGGGACAGGTCATCCAGTTGGTGAAAAACTGTTTTTT,NA,TRBV5-1,TRBJ1-4,TRBD1
CASSLGEKETQYF,TGCGCCAGCAGCTTGGGTGAGAAAGAGACCCAGTACTTC,NA,TRBV5-1,TRBJ2-5,NA
CASSLVGWARGVFPYNSPLHF,TGCGCCAGCAGCTTGGTAGGGTGGGCCAGGGGAGTATTCCCCTATAATTCACCCCTCCACTTT,many,TRBV5-1,TRBJ1-6,NA
CASSDPAAPDQPQHF,TGTGCCAGCAGTGACCCGGCCGCACCTGATCAGCCCCAGCATTTT,many,TRBV25-1,TRBJ1-5,NA
CASAGTGGEKLFF,TGTGCCAGCGCCGGGACAGGGGGTGAAAAACTGTTTTTT,many,TRBV7-9,TRBJ1-4,TRBD1
CATSDSWASSYNEQFF,TGTGCCACCAGTGATTCTTGGGCGAGCTCCTACAATGAGCAGTTCTTC,few,TRBV24-1,TRBJ2-1,NA
CASSPQQGQRETQYF,TGCGCCAGCAGCCCTCAACAGGGTCAGAGGGAGACCCAGTACTTC,NA,TRBV4-1,TRBJ2-5,NA
CSARIGFNEQFF,TGCAGTGCTAGGATCGGCTTCAATGAGCAGTTCTTC,few,TRBV20-1,TRBJ2-1,NA
CARPLSEGAWTGELFF,TGTGCCAGACCCCTCTCTGAGGGGGCTTGGACCGGGGAGCTGTTTTTT,NA,TRBV25-1,TRBJ2-2,TRBD1
CASSPRTLLEQYF,TGTGCCAGCAGCCCCCGGACGTTACTCGAGCAGTACTTC,NA,TRBV3-1,TRBJ2-7,NA
CASSSGTGLNEQFF,TGTGCCAGCAGTTCGGGGACTGGGCTGAATGAGCAGTTCTTC,few,TRBV12-3/TRBV12-4,TRBJ2-1,NA
CASSPDRRFEQFF,TGTGCCAGCAGCCCGGACAGGCGCTTTGAGCAGTTCTTC,few,TRBV7-2,TRBJ2-1,TRBD1
CASSLNRETQYF,TGCGCCAGCAGCTTAAATAGAGAGACCCAGTACTTC,NA,TRBV5-1,TRBJ2-5,NA
CSAKSTRDEQYF,TGCAGTGCCAAAAGTACGAGGGACGAGCAGTACTTC,few,TRBV20-1,TRBJ2-7,NA
CASSSLQGPSGETQYF,TGTGCCAGCAGTTCCCTACAGGGGCCAAGTGGAGAGACCCAGTACTTC,NA,TRBV12-3/TRBV12-4,TRBJ2-5,TRBD1
CASSLPRAPEAFF,TGTGCCAGCAGCTTGCCCAGGGCCCCTGAAGCTTTCTTT,NA,TRBV5-6,TRBJ1-1,NA
CSVERGMGYQETQYF,TGCAGCGTTGAAAGGGGGATGGGTTACCAAGAGACCCAGTACTTC,NA,TRBV29-1,TRBJ2-5,NA
CASSPRTSGSTDTQYF,TGTGCCAGCAGCCCCCGGACTAGCGGGAGCACAGATACGCAGTATTTT,few,TRBV6-2/TRBV6-3,TRBJ2-3,TRBD2
CSAWTGTNSPLHF,TGCAGTGCCTGGACAGGAACCAATTCACCCCTCCACTTT,few,TRBV20-1,TRBJ1-6,TRBD1
CASSDSWGANVLTF,TGTGCCAGCAGTGATTCCTGGGGAGCCAACGTCCTGACTTTC,NA,TRBV12-3/TRBV12-4,TRBJ2-6,NA
CATSRPSGPKSNEQFF,TGTGCCACCAGCAGACCCTCGGGACCAAAAAGCAATGAGCAGTTCTTC,few,TRBV15,TRBJ2-1,NA
CATSAPSPGGLNSYEQYF,TGTGCCACCAGTGCCCCAAGCCCCGGGGGACTTAACTCCTACGAGCAGTACTTC,NA,TRBV24-1,TRBJ2-7,NA
CASSPNGGYNEQYF,TGTGCCAGCAGCCCGAATGGTGGGTACAACGAGCAGTACTTC,NA,TRBV5-5,TRBJ2-7,NA
CASRGGPFTF,TGTGCCAGTAGGGGAGGGCCGTTCACCTTC,NA,TRBV19,TRBJ1-2,NA
CASSATGGEMNTEAFF,TGTGCCAGCAGCGCAACAGGGGGCGAGATGAACACTGAAGCTTTCTTT,NA,TRBV7-9,TRBJ1-1,TRBD1
CASSLASGSTDTQYF,TGTGCCAGCAGCTTGGCTAGCGGGAGCACAGATACGCAGTATTTT,few,TRBV5-5,TRBJ2-3,TRBD2
CAIQLLDHKFF,TGTGCCATTCAACTCCTGGACCACAAGTTCTTC,NA,TRBV15,TRBJ2-1,NA
CSVEDLLAGAWGTQYF,TGCAGCGTTGAAGATCTGCTTGCGGGAGCCTGGGGTACGCAGTATTTT,NA,TRBV29-1,TRBJ2-3,TRBD2
CASDRGYSYEQYF,TGTGCCAGCGACAGGGGATACTCCTACGAGCAGTACTTC,few,TRBV5-5,TRBJ2-7,TRBD1
CSARSRDSSDTQYF,TGCAGTGCTAGATCCCGGGACTCATCAGATACGCAGTATTTT,NA,TRBV20-1,TRBJ2-3,NA